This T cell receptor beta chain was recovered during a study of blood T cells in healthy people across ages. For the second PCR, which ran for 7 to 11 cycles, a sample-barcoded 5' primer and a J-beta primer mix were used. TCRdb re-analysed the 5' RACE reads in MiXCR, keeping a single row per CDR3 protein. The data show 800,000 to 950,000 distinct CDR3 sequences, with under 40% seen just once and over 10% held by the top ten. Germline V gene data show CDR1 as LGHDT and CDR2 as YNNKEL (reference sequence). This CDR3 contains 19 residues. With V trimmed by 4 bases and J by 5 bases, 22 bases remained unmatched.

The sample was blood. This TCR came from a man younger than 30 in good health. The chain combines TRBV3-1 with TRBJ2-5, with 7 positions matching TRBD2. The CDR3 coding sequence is TGTGCCAGCAGCCCCCCACTTAAAGCGGGAAACGCTTTCATGGAGACCCAGTACTTC. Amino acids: CASSPPLKAGNAFMETQYF.